Shown below are 24 T cell receptor beta chains from a single sample sequenced in a study of tumor and adjacent non-tumor tissue in lung cancer. No cell sorting was done before RNA was extracted from the tissue. The library came from three nested PCR rounds adapted from ARM-PCR protocols. Each CDR3 protein is one row after TCRdb ran MiXCR on the multiplex PCR reads. The repertoire consists of about 78,000 distinct CDR3 sequences, with roughly 80% occurring once and the leading ten covering roughly 15%. Sequenced sample: lung tumor tissue. The receptors originated from a woman between 45 and 60 years old with non-small cell lung cancer.

About this clonotype itself: One end of the junction fails to match germline, which may point to a read error. V usage is TRBV11-2 and J usage is TRBJ1-5; D not resolved. CDR1 and CDR2 (germline): SGHAT, FQNNGV. This CDR3 comprises 15 residues. The CDR3 nucleotides are TGTGCCAGCAGTTTAGCGGGCCGAGGCAATTACCCCCAGCATTTT. The encoded protein is CASSLAGRGNYPQHF.

Details on this clonotype: A read error may account for a junction end that differs from germline. This rearrangement joins TRBV11-1 to TRBJ2-3; 7 bases are a match to TRBD1. The germline V gene has CDR1 SGHAT and CDR2 FQDESV (reference sequence). This CDR3 has 13 amino acids. The CDR3 sequence: CDSRGTAMDTQYF. Here the CDR3 DNA reads TGTGACAGCAGAGGGACAGCAATGGATACGCAGTATTTT. The entire variable domain, with the rest obtained from reference TRBV11-1 and TRBJ2-3, is as follows: EAEVAQSPRYKITEKSQAVAFWCDPISGHATLYWYRQILGQGPELLVQFQDESVVDDSQLPKDRFSAERLKGVDSTLKIQPAELGDSAMYLCDSRGTAMDTQYFGPGTRLTVL.

Concerning this clonotype: The germline gene is not matched at one end of the junction; a read error may be the cause. CDR3 in amino acids: CATQDGRSNYGNTF. CDR3 sequence (DNA): TGTGCCACCCAGGACGGGCGCTCTAACTATGGCAACACCTTC. The chain uses TRBV6-5 and TRBJ1-2; no definite D call. Looked up from germline, CDR1 is MNHEY and CDR2 is SVGAGI. The CDR3 has 14 residues.

Concerning this clonotype itself: Sequence at one end of the junction differs from germline and may be a read error. The chain carries TRBV20-1 and TRBJ2-5, with 7 bases that match TRBD1. Germline V gene lookup returns CDR1 DFQATT and CDR2 SNEGSKA (reference sequence). This CDR3 has 15 residues. The CDR3 nucleotides read TGCAGTGCTAGCAACCTCCGGGACAGCCAAGGGACCCAGAACTTC. Its protein is CSASNLRDSQGTQNF.

Here the CDR3 DNA reads TGCAGTGCTAATCCTGACGAGGTAGCTTTCTTT. Protein sequence: CSANPDEVAFF. The rearrangement uses TRBV20-1 and TRBJ1-1, with D hard to call. The germline CDR1 and CDR2 sequences are DFQATT and SNEGSKA (reference sequence). The V and J ends lost 4 bases and 10 bases respectively, with 13 bases between them. The CDR3 loop spans 11 amino acids.

This clonotype was observed once. The genes are TRBV6-2 or TRBV6-3 and TRBJ2-1; TRBD1 is a possible D gene (6 bases). The CDR3 is made up of 14 amino acids. The germline V gene encodes CDR1 MNHEY and CDR2 SVGEGT. CDR3 protein: CGSSTSRRSGELFF. As DNA, the CDR3 is TGTGGTAGCAGCACATCTCGGCGGTCAGGGGAGTTGTTCTTC.

Turning to this clonotype: As the CDR3 is not closed by the conserved phenylalanine or tryptophan, this likely results from a read error. V usage is TRBV20-1 and J usage is TRBJ2-3, with 7 positions matching TRBD1. V lost 6 bases and J lost 4; bases outside the gene matches: 16. The CDR3 loop spans 16 amino acids. The germline V gene encodes CDR1 DFQATT and CDR2 SNEGSKA (reference sequence). The CDR3 DNA follows: TGCAGTGCCGCCGGCCCTACGACAGGGAGCCCAGATACGCAGTATTAT. This translates into CSAAGPTTGSPDTQYY.

This sequence joins TRBV28 and TRBJ2-1, with 8 nucleotides matching TRBD1. The CDR3 sequence is 15 residues long. CDR1 is MDHEN and CDR2 is SYDVKM in the germline V gene. V trimming: 0 bases; J trimming: 7 bases; junction bases outside the gene matches: 5. CDR3 DNA sequence: TGTGCCAGCAGTTTATGGGACAGGGCCATTAATGAGCAGTTCTTC. Its protein is CASSLWDRAINEQFF.

Note on this clonotype: At one boundary the junction diverges from the germline segment, which might be a read error. This rearrangement joins TRBV11-2 to TRBJ1-1; D gene uncertain. Germline loops: CDR1 SGHAT, CDR2 FQNNGV. The CDR3 length is 12 residues. The DNA for the CDR3 is TGTACCCGCAGCCAAAGACACAATGAAGCTTTTTTT. Amino acids: CTRSQRHNEAFF.

A word on this clonotype: A read error may explain this, as a much larger clone is one base away. The chain has TRBV2 and TRBJ2-7; D gene uncertain. Trimming removed 8 bases from V and 7 bases from J, with 15 bases in between. The germline V gene has CDR1 SNHLY and CDR2 FYNNEI. The length of the CDR3 is 12 residues. CDR3 coding DNA: TGTGCCAGCCTGATGGATCCTAAAGAGCAGTACTTC. Its translation: CASLMDPKEQYF.

A word on this clonotype: At one of its ends the junction is not consistent with the germline gene, which may arise from a read error. The chain couples TRBV6-6 to TRBJ2-1, with 11 bases identical to TRBD1. This CDR3 spans 20 amino acids. The germline CDR1 and CDR2 sequences are MNHNY and SVGAGI (reference sequence). The CDR3 protein is CASSYSGQMIRDRGYNEKFF. The CDR3 DNA reads TGTGCCAGCAGTTACTCAGGTCAAATGATCCGGGACAGGGGGTACAATGAGAAGTTCTTC.

The chain employs TRBV12-3 or TRBV12-4 and TRBJ1-5; D is possibly TRBD1 (6 bases). There are 16 residues in the CDR3. For the CDR3, the DNA is TGTGCTGGCAGTCCCAGGGGAACAGGGTTAGGTCAGCCCCAGCATTTT. The encoded protein is CAGSPRGTGLGQPQHF.

As regards this clonotype: One end of the junction varies from germline; a read error may be responsible. V usage is TRBV6-1 and J usage is TRBJ2-5; the D is unclear. Germline V gene data show CDR1 as MNHNS and CDR2 as SASEGT. The CDR3 is made up of 16 amino acids. The CDR3 DNA reads TGTACCAGCACCCAAAAGCGTGGGATCCGAACGGAGACCCAGTACTTC. It is translated as CTSTQKRGIRTETQYF.

Of note for this clonotype: Germline and junction disagree at one end, which may indicate a read error. The chain links TRBV28 to TRBJ1-2, with 7 bases that match TRBD1. The CDR3 runs to 14 residues. Germline values: CDR1 MDHEN, CDR2 SYDVKM. In DNA, the CDR3 is TGTGCCAGCAGTTTTAGGGACAGTGCCTATGGATACACATTC. Its protein is CASSFRDSAYGYTF.

As for this clonotype: A read error is likely, as this CDR3 ends without the conserved phenylalanine or tryptophan. The rearrangement joins TRBV4-3 to TRBJ2-1; 7 nucleotides line up with TRBD2. This CDR3 contains 18 residues. V shed 0 bases, J shed 0 bases, and the junction held 8 bases outside the gene matches. Germline loops: CDR1 LGHNA, CDR2 YSLEER. The CDR3 DNA follows: TGCGCCAGCAGCCAAGACCCTAGCGGAACAAGCTCCTACAATGAGCAGTTCTCC. Encoded protein: CASSQDPSGTSSYNEQFS.

This clonotype has a count of ten or more. The J gene is TRBJ2-1, the V gene TRBV20-1; D is uncertain. Trimming removed 0 bases at V and 3 bases at J, with 27 bases between. The CDR3 spans 20 residues. Germline V gives CDR1 DFQATT, CDR2 SNEGSKA (reference sequence). The CDR3 reads CSARDNSGLAAFTYYNEQFF. The CDR3, as DNA: TGCAGTGCTAGAGATAACTCCGGGTTGGCGGCATTTACCTACTACAATGAGCAGTTCTTC.

This chain connects TRBV11-2 to TRBJ2-1, with D tentatively TRBD1 or TRBD2 (7 bases each). Trimming stripped 9 bases from V and 16 bases from J, with 31 bases between. The CDR3 is made up of 15 amino acids. Germline CDR1 is SGHAT and CDR2 is FQNNGV. The chain's CDR3 is CASNKGGGGYNERFF. DNA of the CDR3: TGTGCCAGTAACAAAGGGGGAGGGGGCTACAATGAGCGATTCTTC.

With respect to this clonotype: Because the CDR3 is missing its conserved closing phenylalanine or tryptophan, this is likely a read error. The chain couples TRBV28 to TRBJ1-1, with TRBD1 identical over 9 bases. J was trimmed by 7 bases and V by 5 bases; bases with no gene match: 20. There are 18 residues in the CDR3. The V gene's germline CDR1 is MDHEN and CDR2 SYDVKM. The CDR3 nucleotides read TGTGCCAGCAGTCCCTACAGGGGTTTCAACAGGGGGCTTGGTGAAGCTTTCTCT. Protein product: CASSPYRGFNRGLGEAFS.

Of note for this clonotype: A junction end diverges from the germline sequence, so it may reflect a read error. J is TRBJ2-5 and V is TRBV11-2; no firm D call. Germline V gene lookup returns CDR1 SGHAT and CDR2 FQNNGV. The CDR3 consists of 13 residues. CDR3 sequence: CGSRPTAVETPYF. CDR3 nucleotides: TGTGGCAGCCGCCCGACTGCGGTAGAGACCCCGTACTTC.

Notes on this clonotype: The junction differs from germline at one of its ends, possibly a read error. The chain employs TRBV11-2 and TRBJ2-1; TRBD2 agrees at 7 bases. The J call may be wrong; the DNA end is better matched by TRBJ2-7. This CDR3 has 17 residues. Germline values: CDR1 SGHAT, CDR2 FQNNGV. The CDR3 DNA reads TGTGCTAGCACGCCAGAGGGCGGGGGAAGCTCCTACAATGAGCAGTACTTC. As protein: CASTPEGGGSSYNEQYF.

This clonotype came up a few times. V gene TRBV7-2 combines with J gene TRBJ2-3; weak D call: TRBD2 (6 bases). Germline values: CDR1 SGHTA, CDR2 FQGNSA. V was shortened by 5 bases and J by 4 bases, with 22 bases between the two germline ends. This CDR3 spans 17 amino acids. The CDR3 nucleotides are TGTGCCAGCAGCACCCGAGGGCGGGGTCAAAGATCAGATACGCAGTATTTT. This translates into CASSTRGRGQRSDTQYF. Full variable domain (remainder filled in from reference TRBV7-2 and TRBJ2-3): GAGVSQSPSNKVTEKGKDVELRCDPISGHTALYWYRQSLGQGLEFLIYFQGNSAPDKSGLPSDRFSAERTGGSVSTLTIQRTQQEDSAVYLCASSTRGRGQRSDTQYFGPGTRLTVL.

Comments on this clonotype: Sequence at one end of the junction differs from germline and may be a read error. The chain is built from TRBV29-1 and TRBJ2-7; TRBD1 matches 7 bases. Germline loops: CDR1 SQVTM, CDR2 ANQGSEA. This CDR3 region has 14 residues. The CDR3 nucleotides read TGTGGCGTACAGGGGAGAGGAGATTCCTACGATCAGTACTTC. It specifies CGVQGRGDSYDQYF.

V usage is TRBV20-1 and J usage is TRBJ1-2; D is possibly TRBD1 (6 bases). V was clipped by 6 bases and J by 5 bases, with 22 bases between them. Germline V gives CDR1 DFQATT, CDR2 SNEGSKA (reference sequence). CDR3 size: 15 residues. The CDR3 DNA sequence: TGCAGTGCCGAGGGGGGGGACATGGGATCGTATGGCTACACCTTC. This gives the protein CSAEGGDMGSYGYTF.

In regard to this clonotype: Given a much more abundant clone one base away, this may be a read error. The V and J genes are TRBV2 and TRBJ2-7; 8 bases align to TRBD1. The CDR3 is made up of 14 amino acids. Per germline, CDR1 SNHLY and CDR2 FYNNEI. V trimming: 10 bases; J trimming: 10 bases; junction bases outside the gene matches: 18. CDR3: CANRKTVTGVDQYF. The CDR3 DNA follows: TGTGCCAACAGGAAAACCGTGACAGGGGTCGATCAGTACTTC.